This TCR beta chain came from a study of blood T cell repertoires in COVID-19. Sequencing was performed with immunoSEQ multiplex PCR; in TCRdb, only in-frame clones are kept and a portion is missing. The data show approximately 240,000 clones, around 84% seen once. The junction had 7 bases not matched to a gene; V was cut back by 2 bases and J by 2 bases. This CDR3 spans 16 amino acids. The chain carries TRBV23-1 and TRBJ2-5, with TRBD1 matching 8 bases. TRBV23-1 is labeled an ORF, and its function is uncertain. Input material: peripheral blood. The source of this sequence is a woman aged 55-70 years who had recovered from COVID-19. The CDR3 DNA is TGCGCCAGCAGTCAAACAGGGGGTTCAGTGCAAGAGACCCAGTACTTC. It translates to CASSQTGGSVQETQYF.